One and the same sample provided the 25 T cell receptor beta chains below, sequenced in a study of blood T cells in healthy people across ages. A second PCR, run for roughly 7 to 11 cycles, used a sample-barcoded 5' primer plus a J-beta primer mix. Using its own MiXCR run on the 5' RACE reads, TCRdb lists one record per CDR3 protein. The sample shows 1.5 million to 2 million distinct CDR3 sequences, roughly 27% of them seen only once. Sequenced: blood. The origin of the receptors is a woman aged 25 to 45 in good health.

The J gene is TRBJ2-1, the V gene TRBV20-1; tentatively, D is TRBD1 or TRBD2 (5 bases each). Trimming took 3 bases from V and 3 from J, leaving 15 bases between them. Per the germline V gene, CDR1 is DFQATT and CDR2 is SNEGSKA (reference sequence). The CDR3 extends over 15 amino acids. The CDR3 loop reads CSASPRDPFYNEQFF. The CDR3 coding sequence is TGCAGTGCTAGTCCCAGGGACCCCTTCTACAATGAGCAGTTCTTC.

In this sample, this clonotype turned up a few times. A much larger clonotype is one base distant, so this may be a read error. V usage is TRBV3-1 and J usage is TRBJ2-3; possible D gene TRBD1, 6 bases. CDR3 size: 17 residues. Germline V CDR1 and CDR2: LGHDT, YNNKEL (reference sequence). Deletions cut 4 bases from V and 1 base from J, with 18 bases between. In DNA form, the CDR3 reads TGTGCCAGCAGCCGACGACAGGAAGGAAAAGGCACAGATACGCAGTATTTT. Amino acid sequence: CASSRRQEGKGTDTQYF.

The gene calls are TRBV18 and TRBJ2-2, with 7 bases that match TRBD2. CDR3 size: 15 residues. V gave up 5 bases and J gave up 4 bases; unmatched junction bases: 7. The germline V gene encodes CDR1 KGHSH and CDR2 LQKENI. The CDR3 protein is CASSATSSSTGELFF. The CDR3 coding sequence is TGTGCCAGCTCAGCGACTAGCAGCTCCACCGGGGAGCTGTTTTTT.

This clonotype was found a few times. The chain links TRBV20-1 to TRBJ2-7; D gene uncertain. CDR3 size: 13 residues. Between the trimmed V and J ends, which lost 0 bases and 5 bases, there was a span of 11 bases. Germline V gives CDR1 DFQATT, CDR2 SNEGSKA (reference sequence). In nucleotides, the CDR3 is TGCAGTGCTAGAGATACAGAGACCCACGAGCAGTACTTC. This translates into CSARDTETHEQYF.

The chain uses TRBV12-3 or TRBV12-4 and TRBJ2-3; D is possibly TRBD1 or TRBD2 (6 bases each). Trimming shortened V by 6 bases and J by 0 bases, and 16 bases separated the two germline ends. The CDR3 is made up of 16 amino acids. CDR3 loop: CASSPPGALSTDTQYF. As DNA, the CDR3 is TGTGCCAGCAGCCCCCCGGGGGCCCTTAGCACAGATACGCAGTATTTT.

As regards this clonotype: A junction boundary mismatches the germline segment, possibly from a read error. The rearrangement joins TRBV5-1 to TRBJ2-1; no reliable D call. CDR3 length equals 13 residues. The germline CDR1 and CDR2 sequences are SGHRS and YFSETQ. The CDR3 is CSSSFLGRHEQFF. The CDR3 DNA follows: TGCTCCAGCAGCTTTCTGGGCAGACATGAGCAGTTCTTC.

This clonotype was found many times. The chain combines TRBV5-1 with TRBJ2-1; TRBD2 is a possible D gene (6 bases). Germline CDR1 and CDR2: SGHRS and YFSETQ. Trimming stripped 0 bases from V and 7 bases from J, with 14 bases between. The CDR3 has 15 residues. The CDR3 region is CASSLARGGSNEQFF. The CDR3, as DNA: TGCGCCAGCAGCTTGGCTCGTGGGGGGAGTAATGAGCAGTTCTTC.

This clonotype was recorded a few times. V usage is TRBV7-2 and J usage is TRBJ1-2; D not resolved. CDR1 and CDR2 from the germline V gene are SGHTA and FQGNSA. The CDR3 sequence is 12 residues long. V was shortened by 8 bases and J by 3 bases, with 10 bases between the two germline ends. The CDR3 loop is CASRLADYGYTF. DNA of the CDR3: TGTGCCAGCCGTCTAGCGGACTATGGCTACACCTTC.

This chain links TRBV6-1 with TRBJ2-7, with D perhaps given as TRBD1 or TRBD2 (6 bases each). Looked up from germline, CDR1 is MNHNS and CDR2 is SASEGT. Trimming cost V 2 bases and J 10 bases, with 27 bases left between them. The length of the CDR3 is 17 residues. This chain's CDR3 is CASSERGAGGYVPFQYF. The CDR3 DNA follows: TGTGCCAGCAGTGAAAGGGGGGCAGGAGGTTATGTTCCGTTCCAGTACTTC.

The genes are TRBV11-2 and TRBJ2-1; no clear D. Germline CDR1 SGHAT, CDR2 FQNNGV. This CDR3 is built from 15 residues. Trimming took 1 base from V and 4 from J, leaving 11 bases between them. CDR3 coding DNA: TGTGCCAGCAGCTTAGCTCAGGACCTTTACAATGAGCAGTTCTTC. Residues: CASSLAQDLYNEQFF.

Regarding this clonotype: The junction shows a germline mismatch at one end, possibly a read error. The genes are TRBV12-5 and TRBJ1-3; TRBD1 is a possible D gene (5 bases). The CDR3 is 14 residues long. Germline V gene lookup returns CDR1 LGHNT and CDR2 FRNRAP. DNA of the CDR3: TGTGCTAGTGGTTTGGAGGGGCACGGAAACACCGTATATTTT. This translates into CASGLEGHGNTVYF.

At least ten counts were recorded for this clonotype. V gene TRBV9 combines with J gene TRBJ2-7; a weak D match, TRBD1 (6 bases). CDR3 length: 14 amino acids. CDR1 SGDLS and CDR2 YYNGEE come from the germline V gene. Trimming pared 0 bases from V and 1 base from J, leaving 8 bases between. The CDR3 DNA reads TGTGCCAGCAGCGTAGACAGGGTTTCCTACGAGCAGTACTTC. It codes for CASSVDRVSYEQYF.

The chain joins TRBV7-2 to TRBJ2-7; D is perhaps TRBD1 (6 bases). CDR3 length equals 15 residues. Germline-derived CDR1 and CDR2 are SGHTA and FQGNSA. V shed 5 bases and J shed 1 base, with 15 bases lying between them. CDR3 bases: TGTGCCAGCAGCCACCCCGGGACAACTTCCTACGAGCAGTACTTC. Translating it yields CASSHPGTTSYEQYF. The whole variable domain, filled in from reference TRBV7-2 and TRBJ2-7, reads GAGVSQSPSNKVTEKGKDVELRCDPISGHTALYWYRQSLGQGLEFLIYFQGNSAPDKSGLPSDRFSAERTGGSVSTLTIQRTQQEDSAVYLCASSHPGTTSYEQYFGPGTRLTVT.

The genes are TRBV7-2 and TRBJ2-7; D gene uncertain. This CDR3 contains 17 residues. The germline CDR1 and CDR2 sequences are SGHTA and FQGNSA. The ends were cut back, 2 bases at V and 1 base at J, with 18 bases in the middle. In DNA, the CDR3 is TGTGCCAGCAGCTTATTAATCGTCAGCTCCCTTTCCTACGAGCAGTACTTC. This gives the protein CASSLLIVSSLSYEQYF.

In its sample, this clonotype was seen a few times. This rearrangement joins TRBV24-1 to TRBJ2-6; D remains ambiguous. Germline V gives CDR1 KGHDR, CDR2 SFDVKD. The CDR3 runs to 16 residues. Trimming cost V 4 bases and J 0 bases, with 9 bases left between them. The CDR3: CATSDLRPSGANVLTF. The CDR3 region has the DNA TGTGCCACCAGTGACCTCAGACCCTCTGGGGCCAACGTCCTGACTTTC.

The V and J genes are TRBV29-1 and TRBJ1-1; D perhaps matches TRBD1 (5 bases). This CDR3 comprises 14 residues. The germline V gene encodes CDR1 SQVTM and CDR2 ANQGSEA. Deletions cut 4 bases from V and 1 base from J, with 13 bases between. CDR3 coding DNA: TGCAGCGTTGGAGAACAGGTTCCGAACACTGAAGCTTTCTTT. Residues: CSVGEQVPNTEAFF.

This clonotype has a handful of counts. The V and J genes are TRBV6-1 and TRBJ1-5; weak D call: TRBD1 (5 bases). CDR3 length equals 18 residues. Trimming left V 10 bases short and J 7 bases short, with 32 bases between. CDR1 and CDR2 from the germline V gene are MNHNS and SASEGT. The CDR3 loop is CATTPRPLGQGVHQPQHF. DNA of the CDR3: TGTGCCACCACTCCAAGGCCCCTAGGGCAGGGTGTACACCAGCCCCAGCATTTT.

In this sample, this clonotype turned up many times. This chain connects TRBV6-5 to TRBJ2-5; D may correspond to TRBD1 or TRBD2 (5 bases each). Looked up from germline, CDR1 is MNHEY and CDR2 is SVGAGI. There are 12 residues in the CDR3. Between the trimmed V and J ends, which lost 5 bases and 7 bases, there was a span of 11 bases. The CDR3 DNA is TGTGCCAGCAGTCAGGGCCGGGGGACCCAGTACTTC. It codes for CASSQGRGTQYF.

This clonotype was seen only a few times. V usage is TRBV28 and J usage is TRBJ2-7; D not certain. Deletions cut 8 bases from V and 1 base from J, with 9 bases between. Germline loops: CDR1 MDHEN, CDR2 SYDVKM. The CDR3 spans 12 residues. The CDR3 nucleotides read TGTGCCAGCGGTCCCGGGTCCTACGAGCAGTACTTC. Translating gives CASGPGSYEQYF.

This clonotype was seen many times. J is TRBJ2-7 and V is TRBV20-1; 9 bases are shared with TRBD2. Germline V gene data show CDR1 as DFQATT and CDR2 as SNEGSKA (reference sequence). This CDR3 spans 13 amino acids. V trimming: 7 bases; J trimming: 3 bases; junction bases outside the gene matches: 7. Here the CDR3 DNA reads TGCAGTGTGAGGGGTAGCGGGAGCTACGAGCAGTACTTC. This translates into CSVRGSGSYEQYF.

The J gene is TRBJ2-1, the V gene TRBV18; maybe TRBD2 (6 bases). The germline V gene has CDR1 KGHSH and CDR2 LQKENI. Trimming removed 4 bases at V and 3 bases at J, with 13 bases between. This CDR3 has 15 amino acids. The CDR3 loop is CASSRGTDLYNEQFF. The CDR3 DNA follows: TGTGCCAGCTCACGGGGGACTGACCTCTACAATGAGCAGTTCTTC. Combining the CDR3 with reference TRBV18 and TRBJ2-1 gives the whole variable domain NAGVMQNPRHLVRRRGQEARLRCSPMKGHSHVYWYRQLPEEGLKFMVYLQKENIIDESGMPKERFSAEFPKEGPSILRIQQVVRGDSAAYFCASSRGTDLYNEQFFGPGTRLTVL.

This clonotype was observed a few times. This chain joins TRBV2 and TRBJ1-2; no reliable D call. The CDR3 runs 12 residues. V was cut by 4 bases and J by 3 bases, with 6 bases left in between. Germline-derived CDR1 and CDR2 are SNHLY and FYNNEI. CDR3 coding DNA: TGTGCCAGCAGTGTACTTGACTATGGCTACACCTTC. This sequence encodes CASSVLDYGYTF.

This clonotype occurred many times. The CDR3 here is CSVEWDPGETQYF. The CDR3 DNA is TGCAGCGTTGAATGGGACCCGGGGGAGACCCAGTACTTC. The chain employs TRBV29-1 and TRBJ2-5, with D perhaps being TRBD1 or TRBD2 (5 bases each). The CDR3 is 13 residues long. The germline gives CDR1 SQVTM, CDR2 ANQGSEA. Trimming shortened V by 2 bases and J by 5 bases, and 12 bases separated the two germline ends.

As to this clonotype: Just one base apart from a much larger clone, this may be a read error. J is TRBJ2-7 and V is TRBV5-1; D possibly corresponds to TRBD1 (5 bases). Trimming stripped 5 bases from V and 0 bases from J, with 9 bases between. The germline CDR1 and CDR2 sequences are SGHRS and YFSETQ. The CDR3 has 13 amino acids. The CDR3 spells CASRQGDSYEQYF. CDR3 DNA sequence: TGCGCCAGCAGACAAGGGGACTCCTACGAGCAGTACTTC. Full variable domain (missing parts from reference TRBV5-1 and TRBJ2-7): KAGVTQTPRYLIKTRGQQVTLSCSPISGHRSVSWYQQTPGQGLQFLFEYFSETQRNKGNFPGRFSGRQFSNSRSEMNVSTLELGDSALYLCASRQGDSYEQYFGPGTRLTVT.

As for this clonotype: An end of the junction differs from the germline gene, which may be a read error. This chain links TRBV12-3 or TRBV12-4 with TRBJ2-3; 8 nucleotides line up with TRBD2. The length of the CDR3 is 14 residues. The CDR3 DNA follows: TGTGCCAGCAACCGGGGGGGAAGAGCAGATGCGCAGTATTTC. Protein: CASNRGGRADAQYF.